Described below is a single TCR beta chain sequence and its context. The antigen is not known. TCRdb ran MiXCR on the 5' RACE reads and lists one entry per CDR3 protein. The sample has approximately 260,000 distinct CDR3 sequences, 11% to 15% seen once. The data are from a study of identical twins. Study-level results: It was out-of-frame TCR alpha sharing in monozygotic twins that models underestimated. Reduced insertions were recorded for abundant cord blood beta clonotypes, with no such pattern in memory repertoires.

Sequencing used memory (CD45RO+) T cells sorted from blood. The source is a young woman in good health.

The chain's CDR3 is CAWRRGRGTFEAFF. The CDR3, as DNA: TGTGCCTGGAGGCGAGGTAGGGGGACCTTCGAAGCTTTCTTT. The chain employs TRBV30 and TRBJ1-1, with D maybe TRBD1 (6 bases). The CDR3 spans 14 residues. CDR1 is GTSNPN and CDR2 is SVGIG in the germline V gene (reference sequence). V dropped 3 bases and J dropped 8 bases, with 19 bases sitting between them.